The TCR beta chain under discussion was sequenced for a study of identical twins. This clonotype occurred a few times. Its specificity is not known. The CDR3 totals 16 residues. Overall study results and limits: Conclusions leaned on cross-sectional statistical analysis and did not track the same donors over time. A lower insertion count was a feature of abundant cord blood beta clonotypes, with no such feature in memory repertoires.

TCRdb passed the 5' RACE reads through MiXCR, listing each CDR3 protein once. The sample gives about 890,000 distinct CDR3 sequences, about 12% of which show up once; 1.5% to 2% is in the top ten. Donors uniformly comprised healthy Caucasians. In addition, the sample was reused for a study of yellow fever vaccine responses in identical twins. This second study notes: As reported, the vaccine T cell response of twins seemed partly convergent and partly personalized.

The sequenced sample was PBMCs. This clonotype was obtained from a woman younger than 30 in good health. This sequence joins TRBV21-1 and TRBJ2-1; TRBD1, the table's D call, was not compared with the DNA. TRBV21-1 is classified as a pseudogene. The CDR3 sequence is CASSSYRGSSYNEQFF. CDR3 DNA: TGTGCCAGCAGCAGCTACAGGGGAAGCTCCTACAATGAGCAGTTCTTC.